Presented here are 18 T cell receptor beta chains from one specimen sequenced in a study of control samples from healthy donors and cancer patients. Assay: immunoSEQ multiplex PCR; the TCRdb copy retains only in-frame clones and omits some. The profile covers 190,000 or so clones, with over 85% appearing a single time and around 1.6% taken by the ten largest. The specimen was blood. Receptors were obtained from a young man in good health.

This clone was seen only once. The gene calls are TRBV13 and TRBJ2-3; perhaps TRBD2 as D (6 bases). The CDR3 extends over 16 amino acids. Trimming took 4 bases from V and 4 from J, leaving 18 bases between them. The V gene's germline CDR1 is PRHDT and CDR2 FYEKMQ (reference sequence). The CDR3 region has the DNA TGTGCCAGCAGCTCGAAGACTAGACCTTTACCAGATACGCAGTATTTT. Residues: CASSSKTRPLPDTQYF.

The chain employs TRBV9 and TRBJ2-3; D is possibly TRBD2 (7 bases). The CDR3 totals 16 residues. The germline V gene encodes CDR1 SGDLS and CDR2 YYNGEE. V was clipped by 3 bases and J by 1 base, with 15 bases between them. The CDR3 sequence is CASSAAGHPGTDTQYF. CDR3 DNA: TGTGCCAGCAGCGCAGCGGGACACCCAGGCACAGATACGCAGTATTTT.

This clone was recorded only once. V is TRBV28 and J is TRBJ2-2; a possible D gene is TRBD2 (5 bases). Per germline, CDR1 MDHEN and CDR2 SYDVKM. V lost 0 bases to trimming and J lost 7 bases, with 9 bases between them. The CDR3 is 14 amino acids. The CDR3 protein is CASSLWRENGELFF. The CDR3 DNA reads as TGTGCCAGCAGTTTATGGAGGGAGAACGGGGAGCTGTTTTTT. The variable domain in full, with the rest retrieved from reference TRBV28 and TRBJ2-2, is DVKVTQSSRYLVKRTGEKVFLECVQDMDHENMFWYRQDPGLGLRLIYFSYDVKMKEKGDIPEGYSVSREKKERFSLILESASTNQTSMYLCASSLWRENGELFFGEGSRLTVL.

In regard to this clone: The same CDR3 also results from other DNA sequences found in this sample. The chain recombines TRBV7-9 with TRBJ1-5, with unresolved D. The length of the CDR3 is 13 residues. The germline V gene encodes CDR1 SEHNR and CDR2 FQNEAQ (reference sequence). The V gene lost 1 base and the J gene lost 5 bases, with 6 bases spanning the gap. The CDR3 sequence is CASSLEGDQPQHF. Written as DNA, the CDR3 is TGTGCCAGCAGCTTAGAGGGCGATCAGCCCCAGCATTTT.

This chain connects TRBV6-5 to TRBJ1-5, with 8 bases lining up with TRBD1. Germline trimming cut 8 bases from V and 2 bases from J; bases unmatched to any gene: 2. This CDR3 contains 13 residues. In germline, CDR1 is MNHEY, CDR2 SVGAGI. The CDR3 DNA reads TGTGCCAGCGGACAGGGTGGCAATCAGCCCCAGCATTTT. It yields the protein CASGQGGNQPQHF.

The V and J genes are TRBV2 and TRBJ2-2; D unclear. This CDR3 spans 13 amino acids. Germline V lookup: CDR1 SNHLY, CDR2 FYNNEI. The V end lost 4 bases, the J end lost 8 bases, and 11 bases lay between the germline ends. The DNA of the CDR3 is TGTGCCAGCAGTGGAGACGGCGTGGGGGAGCTGTTTTTT. Translated: CASSGDGVGELFF.

The chain employs TRBV6-5 and TRBJ2-3, with TRBD1 identical over 9 bases. V lost 7 bases and J lost 6; bases outside the gene matches: 5. CDR1 and CDR2 from the germline V gene are MNHEY and SVGAGI. This CDR3 has 13 amino acids. This CDR3 reads CASIGTGLDTQYF. The CDR3 DNA reads TGTGCCAGCATTGGGACAGGGTTGGATACGCAGTATTTT.

CDR3 amino acids: CASSESPGTGSNEQFF. CDR3 in DNA: TGTGCCAGCAGTGAAAGTCCCGGGACAGGGAGCAATGAGCAGTTCTTC. V and J are TRBV6-4 and TRBJ2-1; the match to TRBD1 covers 9 bases. Germline V lookup: CDR1 MRHNA, CDR2 SNTAGT. J was trimmed by 6 bases and V by 3 bases; bases with no gene match: 9. CDR3 length: 16 residues.

The chain has TRBV6-1 and TRBJ2-1, with 12 bases matching TRBD1. Germline V gene lookup returns CDR1 MNHNS and CDR2 SASEGT. This CDR3 has 19 amino acids. V shed 4 bases, J shed 9 bases, and the junction held 19 bases outside the gene matches. For the CDR3, the DNA is TGTGCCAGCAGTGGCTTTCCGGGACAGGGGGCGGTTAATCATGTTGAGCAGTTCTTC. Its protein is CASSGFPGQGAVNHVEQFF.

This sequence joins TRBV5-6 and TRBJ1-5; TRBD1 might be the D (5 bases). The CDR3 contains 14 residues. Between the trimmed V and J ends, which lost 1 base and 4 bases, there was a span of 9 bases. Germline values: CDR1 SGHDT, CDR2 YYEEEE. In DNA form, the CDR3 reads TGTGCCAGCAGCTTGCGGGGGATTAATCAGCCCCAGCATTTT. Translation gives CASSLRGINQPQHF.

This chain connects TRBV7-6 to TRBJ1-1; D gene uncertain. Between the trimmed V and J ends, which lost 2 bases and 3 bases, there was a span of 7 bases. Germline lookup yields CDR1 SGHVS and CDR2 FNYEAQ. The CDR3 is 13 amino acids. CDR3 DNA sequence: TGTGCCAGCAGCTTAATAAGGGACACTGAAGCTTTCTTT. It yields the protein CASSLIRDTEAFF. Drawing the rest from reference TRBV7-6 and TRBJ1-1, the complete variable domain is GAGVSQSPRYKVTKRGQDVALRCDPISGHVSLYWYRQALGQGPEFLTYFNYEAQQDKSGLPNDRFSAERPEGSISTLTIQRTEQRDSAMYRCASSLIRDTEAFFGQGTRLTVV.

V is TRBV30 and J is TRBJ1-2; weak D call: TRBD1 (5 bases). Deletions cut 4 bases from V and 0 bases from J, with 24 bases between. CDR1 and CDR2 (germline): GTSNPN, SVGIG (reference sequence). The CDR3 length is 18 residues. As DNA, the CDR3 is TGTGCCTGGATAGTCCCGCCGGGACCGAAGTTTTCTAACTATGGCTACACCTTC. This encodes CAWIVPPGPKFSNYGYTF. The full variable domain, completed using reference TRBV30 and TRBJ1-2, is SQTIHQWPATLVQPVGSPLSLECTVEGTSNPNLYWYRQAAGRGLQLLFYSVGIGQISSEVPQNLSASRPQDRQFILSSKKLLLSDSGFYLCAWIVPPGPKFSNYGYTFGSGTRLTVV.

The chain recombines TRBV5-5 with TRBJ2-7; 9 bases are shared with TRBD1. The germline V gene encodes CDR1 SGHKS and CDR2 YYEKEE (reference sequence). V was pared by 4 bases and J by 4 bases, with 9 bases of the junction left unmatched. The CDR3 length is 15 residues. CDR3 DNA: TGTGCCAGCAGCATCCGGGACAGGGTGGGATACGAGCAGTACTTC. It codes for CASSIRDRVGYEQYF.

The sample holds one count of this clone. The chain recombines TRBV25-1 with TRBJ1-5; D possibly corresponds to TRBD1 (5 bases). The CDR3 loop spans 13 amino acids. Germline lookup yields CDR1 MGHDK and CDR2 SYGVNS. The ends were cut back, 4 bases at V and 4 bases at J, with 8 bases in the middle. CDR3 nucleotide sequence: TGTGCCAGCAGTGGTCAGGGAAATCAGCCCCAGCATTTT. It specifies CASSGQGNQPQHF.

This sequence joins TRBV18 and TRBJ2-1, with 13 positions matching TRBD2. Germline CDR1 KGHSH, CDR2 LQKENI. V trimming: 3 bases; J trimming: 12 bases; junction bases outside the gene matches: 5. The CDR3 is 14 amino acids. DNA for the CDR3: TGTGCCAGCTCACCCACTAGCGGGGGGGCCGGGCAGTTCTTC. Translated: CASSPTSGGAGQFF. Based on the CDR3 plus reference TRBV18 and TRBJ2-1, the full variable domain is NAGVMQNPRHLVRRRGQEARLRCSPMKGHSHVYWYRQLPEEGLKFMVYLQKENIIDESGMPKERFSAEFPKEGPSILRIQQVVRGDSAAYFCASSPTSGGAGQFFGPGTRLTVL.

The rearrangement joins TRBV6-2 or TRBV6-3 to TRBJ2-3, with D maybe TRBD1 (5 bases). The V gene's germline CDR1 is MNHEY and CDR2 SVGEGT. Trimming took off 2 bases at V and 1 base at J, with 19 bases between the two ends. The CDR3 consists of 18 residues. The CDR3 loop reads CASSYLKTVGWGTDTQYF. The CDR3 DNA follows: TGTGCCAGCAGTTACCTAAAGACAGTAGGCTGGGGCACAGATACGCAGTATTTT.

The rearrangement uses TRBV10-3 and TRBJ1-1; no definite D call. Between the trimmed V and J ends, which lost 0 bases and 0 bases, there was a span of 8 bases. Germline V CDR1 and CDR2: ENHRY, SYGVKD. This CDR3 spans 15 amino acids. This CDR3 reads CAISESSGMNTEAFF. The CDR3 nucleotides read TGTGCCATCAGTGAGTCCTCCGGAATGAACACTGAAGCTTTCTTT.

The chain combines TRBV2 with TRBJ2-1; perhaps TRBD2 as D (6 bases). V was shortened by 4 bases and J by 0 bases, with 10 bases between the two germline ends. The CDR3 has 15 amino acids. Per germline, CDR1 SNHLY and CDR2 FYNNEI. The CDR3 protein is CASSGAGSSYNEQFF. The DNA of the CDR3 is TGTGCCAGCAGTGGGGCGGGGAGCTCCTACAATGAGCAGTTCTTC.